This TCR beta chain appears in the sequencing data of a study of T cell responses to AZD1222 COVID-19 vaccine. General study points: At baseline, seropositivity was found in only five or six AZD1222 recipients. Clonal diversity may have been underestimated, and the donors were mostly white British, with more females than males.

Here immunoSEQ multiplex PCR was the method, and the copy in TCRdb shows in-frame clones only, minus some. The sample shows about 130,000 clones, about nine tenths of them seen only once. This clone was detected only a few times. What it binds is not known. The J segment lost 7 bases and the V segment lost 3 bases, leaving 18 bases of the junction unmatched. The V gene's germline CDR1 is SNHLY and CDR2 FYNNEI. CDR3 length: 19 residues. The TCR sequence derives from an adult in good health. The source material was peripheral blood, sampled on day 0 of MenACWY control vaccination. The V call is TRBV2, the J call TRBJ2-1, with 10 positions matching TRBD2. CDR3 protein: CASSDSLRDWGAGGNEQFF. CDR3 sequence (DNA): TGTGCCAGCAGTGACTCCCTGAGGGATTGGGGAGCGGGAGGGAATGAGCAGTTCTTC.